A selection of T cell receptor beta chains follows, all from one sample in a study of blood T cell repertoires in COVID-19. Sequenced by immunoSEQ multiplex PCR; TCRdb stores in-frame clones only, minus some. The sample lists approximately 300,000 clones; 75% to 90% were seen once. The sample was PBMCs or T cells enriched from blood (not recorded which). Receptors were obtained from a woman under 40 who had been exposed to COVID-19. Each CDR3 is given without its conserved first and last residue.

V gene	J gene	CDR3 protein
TRBV7-2	TRBJ2-1	ASSLGDRGRDEQF
TRBV27	TRBJ1-6	ASRPTGPYNSPLH
TRBV21-1	TRBJ1-2	ASKGQNYGYT
TRBV5-4	TRBJ2-1	ASSLTVTGEVEQF
TRBV15	TRBJ2-3	ATSRDRGHGTDTQY
TRBV1	TRBJ2-5	TSSKEGAYPQETQY
TRBV3-1/TRBV3-2	TRBJ2-3	ASSQEPDAQISTQY
TRBV6-5	TRBJ1-1	ASRRGAGTEAF
TRBV28	TRBJ1-3	ASSGTGGFGNTIY
TRBV10-1	TRBJ1-1	ASSESSGGGGTEAF
TRBV30	TRBJ2-3	AWSVQTDTQY
TRBV28	TRBJ2-7	ASSPLDSFSGYEQY
TRBV9	TRBJ1-6	ASSLDSGGFGSPLH
TRBV2	TRBJ1-5	ASSTQGHNQPQH
TRBV28	TRBJ1-1	ASSRDRTEAF
TRBV3-1/TRBV3-2	TRBJ1-2	ASSQRGLGGYT
TRBV14	TRBJ2-1	ASSQDPGLVNEQF
TRBV18	TRBJ1-1	ASSPRWEGVLPGWNTEAF
TRBV5-1	TRBJ2-7	ASSVDSLGRSYEQY
TRBV19	TRBJ1-1	ATRDRGWENTEAF
TRBV18	TRBJ2-7	ASSPDRGAPLYEQY
TRBV28	TRBJ1-5	ASSLYTGGQPQH
TRBV6-5	TRBJ2-5	ASSLVGARQETQY
TRBV30	TRBJ1-1	AWGRANTEAF
TRBV4-2	TRBJ1-1	ASSPPTGMNTEAF
TRBV27	TRBJ1-6	ASSLSAGGISPLH
TRBV5-1	TRBJ1-6	ASSPDVRGTYNSPLH
TRBV5-4	TRBJ1-5	ASITDATNQPQH
TRBV27	TRBJ2-7	ASSAGTGYEQY
TRBV19	TRBJ1-2	ASSETGANYGYT
TRBV30	TRBJ2-1	AWNPGPAANEQF